A single sample gave rise to the 28 T cell receptor beta chains below, sequenced in a study of PD-L1 blockade in urothelial cancer. Time point meaning: peripheral blood 6 weeks after treatment start. TCRdb keeps only in-frame clones here, not all; method: immunoSEQ multiplex PCR. This sample yields around 40,000 clones, of which almost 85% are seen a single time; roughly 13% belongs to the top ten. Source: PBMCs, taken around atezolizumab (anti-PD-L1) treatment. These TCRs come from a man in his fifties or sixties with urothelial cancer.

The chain carries TRBV19 and TRBJ1-5; TRBD1 agrees at 7 bases. The CDR3 contains 16 residues. J lost 7 bases, V lost 1 base, and 10 bases had no gene match. Germline lookup yields CDR1 LNHDA and CDR2 SQIVND (reference sequence). CDR3 bases: TGTGCCAGTAGTATAGGAACGACAGGGCTTGGGCAGCCCCAGCATTTT. Its translation: CASSIGTTGLGQPQHF.

This chain joins TRBV6-4 and TRBJ2-3; 11 bases line up with TRBD2. The CDR3 length is 16 residues. Germline-derived CDR1 and CDR2 are MRHNA and SNTAGT. The V and J ends lost 5 bases and 2 bases, in that order; junction bases with no gene match: 6. Here the CDR3 reads CASSHTSGGDTDTQYF. In DNA form, the CDR3 reads TGTGCCAGCAGTCATACTAGCGGGGGAGACACAGATACGCAGTATTTT.

The CDR3 spells CASARVQVGDTQYF. As DNA, the CDR3 is TGTGCCAGTGCAAGAGTCCAGGTGGGAGATACGCAGTATTTT. The rearrangement joins TRBV19 to TRBJ2-3; D is uncertain. The CDR3 contains 14 residues. Deletions cut 8 bases from V and 5 bases from J, with 17 bases between. Per the germline V gene, CDR1 is LNHDA and CDR2 is SQIVND (reference sequence).

The CDR3 nucleotides read TGCGCCAGCAGCGTGTTAGCGGGGGGTGGAGATACGCAGTATTTT. Amino acid sequence: CASSVLAGGGDTQYF. This chain links TRBV5-1 with TRBJ2-3; 10 bases agree with TRBD2. With V trimmed by 4 bases and J by 5 bases, 7 bases remained unmatched. CDR1 is SGHRS and CDR2 is YFSETQ in the germline V gene. The CDR3 spans 15 residues.

In its sample, this clone was seen a few times. The chain links TRBV5-1 to TRBJ2-5; TRBD1 might be the D (5 bases). Germline lookup yields CDR1 SGHRS and CDR2 YFSETQ. Trimming pared 4 bases from V and 5 bases from J, leaving 18 bases between. The CDR3 is 15 residues long. CDR3 coding DNA: TGCGCCAGCAGCGTTCAGGGCTGGGGCTTGGAGACCCAGTACTTC. Residues: CASSVQGWGLETQYF.

This clone was detected only a few times. DNA for the CDR3: TGTGCCAGCAGCCAAGAGCAGGGATTTGGCTACACCTTC. This gives the protein CASSQEQGFGYTF. The chain recombines TRBV14 with TRBJ1-2, with D possibly being TRBD1 (5 bases). Trimming took off 0 bases at V and 7 bases at J, with 9 bases between the two ends. Germline V CDR1 and CDR2: SGHDN, FVKESK. CDR3 length: 13 amino acids. Supplemented by reference TRBV14 and TRBJ1-2, the full variable domain reads EAGVTQFPSHSVIEKGQTVTLRCDPISGHDNLYWYRRVMGKEIKFLLHFVKESKQDESGMPNNRFLAERTGGTYSTLKVQPAELEDSGVYFCASSQEQGFGYTFGSGTRLTVV.

This chain connects TRBV7-2 to TRBJ2-7; D is possibly TRBD1 (5 bases). Trimming pared 3 bases from V and 4 bases from J, leaving 10 bases between. Germline V gene data show CDR1 as SGHTA and CDR2 as FQGNSA. There are 13 residues in the CDR3. CDR3 in DNA: TGTGCCAGCAGCTTGGTCCCAGGGTACGAGCAGTACTTC. Its translation: CASSLVPGYEQYF. Based on the CDR3 plus reference TRBV7-2 and TRBJ2-7, the full variable domain is GAGVSQSPSNKVTEKGKDVELRCDPISGHTALYWYRQSLGQGLEFLIYFQGNSAPDKSGLPSDRFSAERTGGSVSTLTIQRTQQEDSAVYLCASSLVPGYEQYFGPGTRLTVT.

The chain couples TRBV5-1 to TRBJ1-1; D is perhaps TRBD1 (5 bases). In germline, CDR1 is SGHRS, CDR2 YFSETQ. V lost 3 bases to trimming and J lost 4 bases, with 16 bases between them. CDR3 length: 15 amino acids. Here the CDR3 reads CASSYALWGSTEAFF. As DNA, the CDR3 is TGCGCCAGCAGCTATGCCCTTTGGGGCTCCACTGAAGCTTTCTTT.

This chain links TRBV6-1 with TRBJ2-7; TRBD1 matches 8 bases. This CDR3 is 13 amino acids long. Germline CDR1 and CDR2: MNHNS and SASEGT. With V trimmed by 4 bases and J by 5 bases, 4 bases remained unmatched. CDR3 amino acids: CASSADRDDEQYF. CDR3 coding DNA: TGTGCCAGCAGTGCGGACAGGGACGACGAGCAGTACTTC.

This clone is medium-sized. The gene calls are TRBV7-8 and TRBJ2-2; tentative D call: TRBD2 (6 bases). Germline CDR1 is SGHVS and CDR2 is FQNEAQ. V lost 5 bases to trimming and J lost 7 bases, with 11 bases between them. The CDR3 is 13 residues long. The CDR3 loop reads CASSPVGGGELFF. The CDR3 nucleotides are TGTGCCAGCAGCCCGGTGGGGGGCGGGGAGCTGTTTTTT.

The chain employs TRBV15 and TRBJ2-5; 8 bases match TRBD1. CDR3 length: 14 amino acids. Germline V lookup: CDR1 LNHNV, CDR2 YYDKDF (reference sequence). Trimming removed 11 bases from V and 5 bases from J; junction bases left unmatched: 13. The CDR3 protein is CAAYSTGAPETQYF. CDR3 bases: TGTGCCGCCTACTCGACAGGGGCCCCCGAGACCCAGTACTTC.

The CDR3 DNA sequence: TGTGCCAGCAGCTTAGAAGCATACACCGGGGAGCTGTTTTTT. As protein: CASSLEAYTGELFF. This rearrangement joins TRBV11-3 to TRBJ2-2, with D hard to call. The V end was cut by 0 bases, the J end by 3 bases, with 5 bases between. There are 14 residues in the CDR3. Germline assignment: CDR1 SGHNT and CDR2 YENEEA.

This clone was seen only once. The chain has TRBV19 and TRBJ1-2; possibly TRBD1 for D (5 bases). The CDR3 covers 13 residues. Trimming removed 7 bases at V and 6 bases at J, with 15 bases between. Per the germline V gene, CDR1 is LNHDA and CDR2 is SQIVND (reference sequence). CDR3 nucleotide sequence: TGTGCCAGTATGGGCGGGGGTGAGGATGGCTACACCTTC. Amino acid sequence: CASMGGGEDGYTF. The entire variable domain, with the rest obtained from reference TRBV19 and TRBJ1-2, is as follows: DGGITQSPKYLFRKEGQNVTLSCEQNLNHDAMYWYRQDPGQGLRLIYYSQIVNDFQKGDIAEGYSVSREKKESFPLTVTSAQKNPTAFYLCASMGGGEDGYTFGSGTRLTVV.

Only a few counts were recorded for this clone. This chain joins TRBV7-2 and TRBJ2-7; no clear D. This CDR3 region has 13 residues. CDR1 is SGHTA and CDR2 is FQGNSA in the germline V gene. V was clipped by 5 bases and J by 0 bases, with 8 bases between them. The chain's CDR3 is CASSPSPSYEQYF. Written as DNA, the CDR3 is TGTGCCAGCAGCCCTAGTCCCTCCTACGAGCAGTACTTC.

This clone is a singleton in its sample. This chain uses TRBV19 with TRBJ2-1; 7 nucleotides agree with TRBD1. Germline V gene data show CDR1 as LNHDA and CDR2 as SQIVND (reference sequence). This CDR3 is 14 amino acids long. The V gene end was trimmed by 5 bases and the J gene end by 6 bases; junction bases not matched to a gene: 7. The CDR3 is CASSPRQGSNEQFF. The CDR3 DNA sequence: TGTGCCAGTAGTCCTCGACAGGGTTCCAATGAGCAGTTCTTC.

This clone is a singleton in its sample. The V gene is TRBV7-2, the J gene TRBJ1-1, with D perhaps matching TRBD1 (6 bases). The CDR3 extends over 13 amino acids. V lost 4 bases and J lost 6, with 12 bases in between. Germline V gene lookup returns CDR1 SGHTA and CDR2 FQGNSA. CDR3 protein: CASSYREVSEAFF. The CDR3, as DNA: TGTGCCAGCAGCTACAGGGAAGTATCTGAAGCTTTCTTT.

This clone was found many times. The chain joins TRBV11-2 to TRBJ2-7, with 10 bases matching TRBD1. The CDR3 totals 15 residues. The trim removed 5 bases at V and 5 bases at J, leaving 9 bases unmatched. CDR1 is SGHAT, CDR2 FQNNGV, per germline. DNA for the CDR3: TGTGCCAGCAGCATGAATTCCGGGACAGGGGACGAGCAGTACTTC. Translating gives CASSMNSGTGDEQYF.

The J gene is TRBJ1-2, the V gene TRBV28, with 7 bases identical to TRBD1. The ends lost 4 bases at V and 8 bases at J; junction bases unmatched: 10. The CDR3 consists of 14 residues. Germline lookup yields CDR1 MDHEN and CDR2 SYDVKM. This CDR3 reads CASSSGTVLGGYTF. CDR3 coding DNA: TGTGCCAGCAGTTCCGGGACAGTTCTCGGCGGCTACACCTTC.

The chain recombines TRBV6-4 with TRBJ2-2; 7 bases agree with TRBD1. The germline CDR1 and CDR2 sequences are MRHNA and SNTAGT. The ends lost 5 bases at V and 3 bases at J; junction bases unmatched: 6. The CDR3 is 15 residues long. Written as DNA, the CDR3 is TGTGCCAGCAGTTTGACAGGGTCGGACACCGGGGAGCTGTTTTTT. Its protein is CASSLTGSDTGELFF.

The J gene is TRBJ1-1, the V gene TRBV19, with 9 bases that match TRBD1. The germline gives CDR1 LNHDA, CDR2 SQIVND (reference sequence). The length of the CDR3 is 16 residues. The V gene end was trimmed by 1 base and the J gene end by 4 bases; junction bases not matched to a gene: 7. DNA for the CDR3: TGTGCCAGTAGTATAGGGGACAGGGCCTGGGGCACTGAAGCTTTCTTT. Translation: CASSIGDRAWGTEAFF.

The chain recombines TRBV19 with TRBJ2-2; possible D gene TRBD2, 5 bases. V lost 6 bases to trimming and J lost 7 bases, with 9 bases between them. The CDR3 covers 12 residues. In germline, CDR1 is LNHDA, CDR2 SQIVND (reference sequence). CDR3 nucleotides: TGTGCCAGTAGCCCTCGGGGCGGGGAGCTGTTTTTT. It codes for CASSPRGGELFF.

The gene calls are TRBV28 and TRBJ1-2; TRBD1 aligns across 8 bases. Trimming cost V 5 bases and J 8 bases; bases outside gene matches: 7. This CDR3 has 13 amino acids. CDR1 is MDHEN, CDR2 SYDVKM, per germline. In nucleotides, the CDR3 is TGTGCCAGCAGTCAACCAGGGGGCAGGGGCTACACCTTC. Protein product: CASSQPGGRGYTF.

The V call is TRBV5-1, the J call TRBJ2-7, with 7 positions matching TRBD1. The CDR3 totals 16 residues. J gave up 2 bases and V 0 bases, and 8 bases lay outside the gene matches. CDR1 is SGHRS and CDR2 is YFSETQ in the germline V gene. The CDR3 nucleotides read TGCGCCAGCAGCTTGGGTGGGACAGCCATTACCTACGAGCAGTACTTC. Translated, it gives CASSLGGTAITYEQYF.

This clone has just a few counts. The CDR3 DNA reads TGTGCCAGCAGCCAAGACGGCGGTCTGGCACCCCTCCACTTT. The encoded protein is CASSQDGGLAPLHF. The chain carries TRBV4-2 and TRBJ1-6, with D unclear. Trimming took 0 bases from V and 11 from J, leaving 11 bases between them. The CDR3 runs 14 residues. CDR1 is LGHNA and CDR2 is YNFKEQ in the germline V gene.

The chain links TRBV19 to TRBJ1-2, with D perhaps TRBD1 (6 bases). V lost 5 bases and J lost 4, with 17 bases in between. The CDR3 contains 15 residues. Germline lookup yields CDR1 LNHDA and CDR2 SQIVND (reference sequence). The CDR3, as DNA: TGTGCCAGTAGTCCACAGGGACCCCGGGGCTATGGCTACACCTTC. This translates into CASSPQGPRGYGYTF.

The chain combines TRBV5-6 with TRBJ1-6; D perhaps matches TRBD1 (6 bases). The CDR3 spans 16 residues. V was cut by 3 bases and J by 1 base, with 11 bases left in between. Germline loops: CDR1 SGHDT, CDR2 YYEEEE. CDR3 residues: CASSSDDRSYNSPLHF. The CDR3 DNA follows: TGTGCCAGCAGCTCAGACGACAGGTCCTATAATTCACCCCTCCACTTT.

Note on this clone: Additional DNA sequences in this sample encode the identical CDR3. V and J are TRBV28 and TRBJ1-5; D may be TRBD1 (5 bases). In germline, CDR1 is MDHEN, CDR2 SYDVKM. The CDR3 covers 19 residues. V gave up 3 bases and J gave up 0 bases, with 21 bases separating them. The CDR3 coding sequence is TGTGCCAGCAGTTTCCCCGGGACTCCCCTAAGTTATAGCAATCAGCCCCAGCATTTT. It yields the protein CASSFPGTPLSYSNQPQHF.

This clone was seen a single time. The chain links TRBV29-1 to TRBJ2-2; D possibly corresponds to TRBD2 (5 bases). The germline V gene encodes CDR1 SQVTM and CDR2 ANQGSEA. This CDR3 spans 14 amino acids. The V and J ends lost 7 bases and 6 bases respectively, with 18 bases between them. The CDR3 nucleotides read TGCAGCGCTCGGACCGCGGGCGGTTCCGGGGAGCTGTTTTTT. Translating gives CSARTAGGSGELFF.